This T cell receptor (beta chain) was observed in a study of vaccination and CD4 T cells after COVID-19. Across the study: Collection of post-COVID samples occurred a median about 100 days after diagnosis, spanning a range of 35 to 161.

As for treatment: approximately 9-day PBMC culture with coronavirus spike peptide pools or control peptides (ViraFEST assay). Expansion of antigen-specific T cells with peptide pools by ViraFEST preceded sequencing of TCRs. This clonotype appeared a few times. The antigen remains undetermined. An Oncomine TCR Beta short-read assay was used to sequence the DNA from cultured CD4+ T cells. TCRdb processed the PCR reads anew with MiXCR; each CDR3 protein has one entry. Of some 23,000 distinct CDR3 sequences listed, 67% are singletons. The V and J ends lost 7 bases and 0 bases, in that order; junction bases with no gene match: 23. The CDR3 consists of 21 residues. The germline V gene has CDR1 MNHNS and CDR2 SASEGT.

This clonotype originated in a human donor who received a COVID-19 vaccine. The specimen was CD4+ T cells from blood, cultured in vitro, collected after SARS-CoV-2 vaccination. V usage is TRBV6-1 and J usage is TRBJ1-5, with 8 bases lining up with TRBD1. For the CDR3, the DNA is TGTGCCAGCATCAGAGGGCTTACAGGGGGAATGTCCAGCCTTAGCAATCAGCCCCAGCATTTT. This gives the protein CASIRGLTGGMSSLSNQPQHF.